This T cell receptor beta chain was obtained from a study of circulating CD8 cells and anti-PD-1 response in melanoma. From live CD3+CD8+TCRalphabeta+ cells, four PD-1 and/or TIGIT subsets were sorted. Study-level findings and limits: Under 7% of TRB clonotypes were shared between subsets at M1.

Judged by abundance, this clonotype is large (0.1 to 1%). Antigen specificity is unknown. Using approximately 15 ng of total RNA, TCR libraries were made with the QIAseq Immune Repertoire TCR panel. TCRdb used MiXCR to reprocess the reads, holding one entry per CDR3 protein. The repertoire holds approximately 530 distinct CDR3 sequences, with approximately 9% as singletons. The clonotype originates from a human donor with melanoma. The source was CD8+ T cells from PBMCs, collected at baseline or after one month of anti-PD-1 therapy (not recorded which).

The CDR3 DNA reads TGTGCCAGCAGCTTAGAAAACGCCTTACCCTACGAGCAGTACTTC. Protein sequence: CASSLENALPYEQYF. The J gene is TRBJ2-7, the V gene TRBV7-2; D is unclear. V lost 1 base and J lost 2, with 12 bases in between. Per the germline V gene, CDR1 is SGHTA and CDR2 is FQGNSA. This CDR3 is 15 amino acids long.